A selection of T cell receptor beta chains follows, all from one sample in a study of technical replicates of blood from a few donors. Assay: immunoSEQ multiplex PCR; the TCRdb copy retains only in-frame clones and omits some. The sample yields 80,000 or so clones, just over 95% seen once. Sample: T cells isolated from PBMCs. These receptors all come from a human donor in good health. Each CDR3 is given with its conserved first and last residue. The order of the fields is D gene, clone size, V gene, J gene, CDR3 DNA, CDR3 protein. A D gene is named only where the DNA matches it firmly. Only part of the rows carry a size: once, few, many, or a class if the clone is expanded.

-,-,TRBV18,TRBJ1-1,TGTGCCAGCTCGGACATGGAAGAAGCTTTCTTT,CASSDMEEAFF
-,-,TRBV29-1,TRBJ2-7,TGCAGCGTTGAAGCCAGGGGGGTTTTAGCTCGCGAGCAGTACTTC,CSVEARGVLAREQYF
TRBD1,once,TRBV28,TRBJ1-6,TGTGCCAGCGTAGACAGGGCAAATTCACCCCTCCACTTT,CASVDRANSPLHF
-,-,TRBV5-1,TRBJ1-6,TGCGCCAGCAGCTTGGGGCAGACTAACCCGTCGGATTCACCCCTCCACTTT,CASSLGQTNPSDSPLHF
-,-,TRBV4-1,TRBJ2-7,TGCGCCAGCAGCCGGATGAGGGTTCAGGGGTCTAACTACGAGCAGTACTTC,CASSRMRVQGSNYEQYF
-,-,TRBV5-5,TRBJ2-7,TGTGCCAGCGTCGGACAGACCTACGAGCAGTACTTC,CASVGQTYEQYF
-,-,TRBV27,TRBJ2-1,TGTGCCAGCAGTTTCACAGGGTTCTACAATGAGCAGTTCTTC,CASSFTGFYNEQFF
-,-,TRBV5-1,TRBJ1-6,TGCGCCAGCAGCTTGGGACAGGCTGGGTCACCCCTCCACTTT,CASSLGQAGSPLHF
TRBD1,once,TRBV5-1,TRBJ1-1,TGCGCCAGCAGCCCCGGGACAGGGGGGAACACTGAAGCTTTCTTT,CASSPGTGGNTEAFF
-,once,TRBV28,TRBJ2-7,TGTGCCAGCAGCCGGGATACCTACGAGCAGTACTTC,CASSRDTYEQYF
-,-,TRBV28,TRBJ1-1,TGTGCCAGCAGTTCCCGGGGTTACACTGAAGCTTTCTTT,CASSSRGYTEAFF
TRBD1,-,TRBV6-1,TRBJ1-2,TGTGCCAGCAGTGAAGCAGGGGGCCGCTATGGCTACACCTTC,CASSEAGGRYGYTF
TRBD2,once,TRBV5-4,TRBJ2-3,TGTGCCAGCAGCCGATCGGGAGGGGGGGACACAGATACGCAGTATTTT,CASSRSGGGDTDTQYF
-,-,TRBV7-9,TRBJ2-5,TGTGCCAGCAGCTCTCAAGAGACCCAGTACTTC,CASSSQETQYF
-,-,TRBV7-8,TRBJ2-3,TGTGCCAGCAGCCTAAAGGGGCAGGGGATCCCCACAGATACGCAGTATTTT,CASSLKGQGIPTDTQYF
TRBD2,-,TRBV11-2,TRBJ2-3,TGTGCCAGCGTACCTCTAGCGGGTATCACAGATACGCAGTATTTT,CASVPLAGITDTQYF
TRBD1,-,TRBV23-1,TRBJ1-1,TGCGCCAGCAGTCAATTCCTGGACAGGAGCCCTGAAGCTTTCTTT,CASSQFLDRSPEAFF
TRBD1,-,TRBV28,TRBJ1-5,TGTGCCAGCAGTTTAAGACGGACAGGGGACAAATATAGCAATCAGCCCCAGCATTTT,CASSLRRTGDKYSNQPQHF
-,-,TRBV5-1,TRBJ1-4,TGCGCCAGCAGCGACGTGGCAGGGATAGCTAATGAAAAACTGTTTTTT,CASSDVAGIANEKLFF
-,once,TRBV30,TRBJ1-5,TGTGCCTGGAGTGAACAGGGAATTCAGCCCCAGCATTTT,CAWSEQGIQPQHF
TRBD1,-,TRBV25-1,TRBJ1-4,TGTGCCAGCAGCAGGGGGCCTGGGGAAAAACTGTTTTTT,CASSRGPGEKLFF
-,-,TRBV5-4,TRBJ2-1,TGTGCCAGCAGCCGGTCAAGTAGCGTATACAATGAGCAGTTCTTC,CASSRSSSVYNEQFF
-,-,TRBV5-1,TRBJ2-1,TGCGCCAGCAGCTTGGCCGGTGAATTGAACAATGAGCAGTTCTTC,CASSLAGELNNEQFF
TRBD1,-,TRBV7-9,TRBJ1-1,TGTGCCAGCAGCACTGCAGGGGGCACTGAAGCTTTCTTT,CASSTAGGTEAFF
-,-,TRBV5-4,TRBJ2-1,TGTGCCAGCAGCGCGGGACAGCTCAGCGACAATGAGCAGTTCTTC,CASSAGQLSDNEQFF
TRBD2,-,TRBV5-8,TRBJ2-5,TGTGCCAGCAGCTTTACCGGGACTAGCCGGGGAGAGACCCAGTACTTC,CASSFTGTSRGETQYF
-,-,TRBV6-1,TRBJ2-5,TGTGCCAGCAGTGAAGGGGCGACCCAGTACTTC,CASSEGATQYF
-,-,TRBV28,TRBJ1-5,TGTGCCAGCAGTTTGCGTAAGACAGCTTATAGCAATCAGCCCCAGCATTTT,CASSLRKTAYSNQPQHF
TRBD2,-,TRBV27,TRBJ2-7,TGTGCCAGCAGTTTAAGCGGCGGGAGTCCCTACGAGCAGTACTTC,CASSLSGGSPYEQYF
-,-,TRBV10-1,TRBJ2-7,TGCGCCAGCAGTGCCGGGAGCCCCTACGAGCAGTACTTC,CASSAGSPYEQYF
-,once,TRBV5-6,TRBJ2-2,TGTGCCAGCAGCCCCTATTTCGGGGGGCACGACACCGGGGAGCTGTTTTTT,CASSPYFGGHDTGELFF
-,-,TRBV7-9,TRBJ2-3,TGTGCCAGCAGCCGACAACAGTGGGGGGGCACAGATACGCAGTATTTT,CASSRQQWGGTDTQYF
TRBD1,-,TRBV28,TRBJ1-2,TGTGCCAGCAGTTTATCGGCAGGGGGCGACTATGGCTACACCTTC,CASSLSAGGDYGYTF
-,-,TRBV29-1,TRBJ2-7,TGCAGCGTGGTATGGAGGAGCTCCTACGAGCAGTACTTC,CSVVWRSSYEQYF
TRBD2,-,TRBV27,TRBJ2-7,TGTGCCAGCACCTACGGCGGGGGGGCCCACGAGCAGTACTTC,CASTYGGGAHEQYF
-,-,TRBV19,TRBJ2-1,TGTGCCAGTAGTACACCAGACAGATACTTCAATGAGCAGTTCTTC,CASSTPDRYFNEQFF
-,-,TRBV19,TRBJ2-4,TGTGCCAGTAGTATCCGGGAGAACATTCAGTACTTC,CASSIRENIQYF
-,-,TRBV27,TRBJ1-1,TGTGCCAGCAGTTCAAAAACAGGCGGGGCTGAAGCTTTCTTT,CASSSKTGGAEAFF
-,-,TRBV29-1,TRBJ2-3,TGCAGCTCGAGAAGGACTACGATATTCACAGATACGCAGTATTTT,CSSRRTTIFTDTQYF
-,-,TRBV5-1,TRBJ2-7,TGCGCCAGCAGCTTTGACGGGAGCGCACCCTACGAGCAGTACTTC,CASSFDGSAPYEQYF
-,-,TRBV30,TRBJ1-3,TGTGCCTGGAGTGTACGAGGGCTTCGTACTGGAAACACCATATATTTT,CAWSVRGLRTGNTIYF
-,once,TRBV27,TRBJ2-7,TGTGCCAGCAGTTTGTCCCAGGGGGAGGAATTCTACGAGCAGTACTTC,CASSLSQGEEFYEQYF
-,-,TRBV5-4,TRBJ1-2,TGTGCGTCGGAGGGCAGGTTCGGCTATGGCTACACCTTC,CASEGRFGYGYTF
TRBD2,-,TRBV25-1,TRBJ2-5,TGTGCCAGCAGTCGAGACTTAGCGGGAGGGAACCAAGAGACCCAGTACTTC,CASSRDLAGGNQETQYF
TRBD2,-,TRBV11-3,TRBJ2-5,TGTGCCAGCAGCACAGGGATGAGAGCGGGGGGGCCGGCAGAGACCCAGTACTTC,CASSTGMRAGGPAETQYF
-,-,TRBV5-1,TRBJ1-6,TGCGCCAGCAGCTTGGGGACAGTCCTTAAATCACCCCTCCACTTT,CASSLGTVLKSPLHF
TRBD2,-,TRBV10-1,TRBJ2-1,TGCGCCAGCAGCAGCTTGACTAGCGGGGGCTACAATGAGCAGTTCTTC,CASSSLTSGGYNEQFF
TRBD1,-,TRBV6-1,TRBJ1-5,TGTGCCAGCAGTGGGGTGGGTAGGGGACAGGGGGCGTTGGATACCAGCCCCCAGCATTTT,CASSGVGRGQGALDTSPQHF
TRBD1,-,TRBV19,TRBJ1-2,TGTGCCAGTACCGCCGGGACAGACTATGGCTACACCTTC,CASTAGTDYGYTF
-,-,TRBV28,TRBJ2-3,TGTGCCAGCAGTACGACTATTTCAGATACGCAGTATTTT,CASSTTISDTQYF
TRBD1,-,TRBV6-5,TRBJ2-7,TGTGCCAGCAGTGGATCGGGACAGGGATCCGAGCAGTACTTC,CASSGSGQGSEQYF
-,-,TRBV19,TRBJ1-1,TGTGCCAGTAGCGGACAGCTGAACACTGAAGCTTTCTTT,CASSGQLNTEAFF
-,-,TRBV7-9,TRBJ2-1,TGTGCCAGCAGCTTAGTTTCGGATGAGCAGTTCTTC,CASSLVSDEQFF
-,-,TRBV7-3,TRBJ2-1,TGTGCCAGCAGCCATACGACGGAGGCAATCGGCTACAATGAGCAGTTCTTC,CASSHTTEAIGYNEQFF